This paragraph covers one TCR beta chain sequence. This clonotype was recorded once. Its specific antigen is unknown. Within one base of it there is no much larger clone, and no base qualities were kept. One read alone is a weak basis. This specimen belongs to a study of CD8 T cells in Susac syndrome (dated by TCRdb to between 2018 and 2021). Background for the entire study: The study used repertoire sequencing to test whether antigen drove CD8+ T cell activation and differentiation in Susac syndrome.

Summary of the overall study and its limitations: The TCR sequencing and HLA analysis was acknowledged to have included a relatively small number of individuals.

RNA was extracted with the RNeasy kit and roughly 0.45 to 1 ug was reverse transcribed using random hexamers. The immunoSEQ multiplex PCR assay, which covers 54 Vbeta and 13 Jbeta segments, was used to amplify TCR beta CDR3 regions. To correct PCR amplification bias, a synthetic template baseline was used for both primer optimization and computational correction. Processing in the source paper ran as follows. Only productive sequences were kept, with reads annotated to V, D and J genes according to IMGT and analyzed in immunoSEQ Analyzer. Clonality was computed as one minus Shannon entropy normalized by log2 of the number of productive unique sequences. For each patient and control, public and private clones were evaluated within the 100 most prevalent clones. Susac-specific clones were defined as absent from healthy and MS cohorts, around 970 published viral clones and other ImmuneACCESS disease sequences. The public reads were reprocessed in TCRdb via fastp at Q25 and MiXCR, keeping in-frame beta chains. For every CDR3 protein sequence, its rows merge into one entry that carries the most common genes and DNA. TCRdb, rather than the study authors, made the V and J calls. This sample gives roughly 130,000 distinct CDR3 sequences in total; nearly 95% of them show up just once. The top ten hold more than 0.09% of the sample.

Deletion took 7 bases off V and 5 bases off J, with a span of 8 bases between the germline ends. The CDR3 runs 11 residues from the cysteine to the phenylalanine. Only the CDR3 portion is preserved as DNA: 33 bases, with reading frame beginning at the first base. Peripheral blood CD8+ and CD4+ T cells from healthy donors, Susac syndrome patients and multiple sclerosis patients were profiled by high-throughput TCR beta sequencing. The healthy donors served as controls matched for age and sex. Bulk CD8+ and CD4+ T cells were purified by magnetic negative isolation, whereas CD8+ TEMRA cells were enriched by FACS. Blood was collected in EDTA tubes and processed within 24 hours, with PBMCs isolated through density gradient centrifugation. PBMCs destined for TCR sequencing were cryopreserved in liquid nitrogen and later thawed in a 37 °C water bath. Purity of sorted or isolated CD4+, CD8+ and CD8+ TEMRA cells was at least 90%.

The V and J segments used are TRBV12-3 or TRBV12-4 and TRBJ2-5; the D gene lacks a confident call. This receptor was obtained from a human donor in good health. Material: CD4+ T cells from PBMCs. The bases read TGTGCCAGCACGGACCTGGAGACCCAGTACTTC. It codes for CASTDLETQYF.